The source of this TCR beta chain is a study of CD8+ T cells in alopecia areata. This clone came up a few times. Antigen unknown. The study's findings and limits: Scalp clonality and expanded CD8+ clones among the top 100 showed significant decreases with tofacitinib.

RNA was extracted and reverse transcribed into cDNA as the sequencing template. Some clones are missing from TCRdb's copy, which holds only in-frame ones; the method was immunoSEQ multiplex PCR. The table records 40,000 to 50,000 clones, 65% of them present only once. Treatment noted: oral pan-JAK inhibitor, 5-10 mg twice daily. The CDR3 consists of 15 residues. Germline assignment: CDR1 SGHRS and CDR2 YFSETQ. V lost 0 bases and J lost 2, with 10 bases in between. The material was CD8+ T cells sorted from blood, obtained at week 4, from a patient treated with tofacitinib. The receptor comes from a human donor with alopecia areata. The J gene is TRBJ2-3, the V gene TRBV5-1; the D gene could be TRBD1 or TRBD2 (5 bases each). The CDR3 is CASSLEGPYTDTQYF. In DNA form, the CDR3 reads TGCGCCAGCAGCTTGGAGGGACCGTACACAGATACGCAGTATTTT. The full variable domain, completed using reference TRBV5-1 and TRBJ2-3, is KAGVTQTPRYLIKTRGQQVTLSCSPISGHRSVSWYQQTPGQGLQFLFEYFSETQRNKGNFPGRFSGRQFSNSRSEMNVSTLELGDSALYLCASSLEGPYTDTQYFGPGTRLTVL.